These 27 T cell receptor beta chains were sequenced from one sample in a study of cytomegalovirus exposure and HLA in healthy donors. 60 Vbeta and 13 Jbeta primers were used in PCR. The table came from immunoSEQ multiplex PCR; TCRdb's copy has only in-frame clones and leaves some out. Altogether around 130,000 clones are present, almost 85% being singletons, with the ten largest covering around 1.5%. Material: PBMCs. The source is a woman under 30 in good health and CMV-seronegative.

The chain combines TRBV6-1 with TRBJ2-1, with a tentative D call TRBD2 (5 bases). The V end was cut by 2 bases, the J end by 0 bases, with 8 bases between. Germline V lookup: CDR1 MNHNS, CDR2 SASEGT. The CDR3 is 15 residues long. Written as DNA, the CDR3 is TGTGCCAGCAGTGAACTAGCACTCTCCTACAATGAGCAGTTCTTC. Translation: CASSELALSYNEQFF.

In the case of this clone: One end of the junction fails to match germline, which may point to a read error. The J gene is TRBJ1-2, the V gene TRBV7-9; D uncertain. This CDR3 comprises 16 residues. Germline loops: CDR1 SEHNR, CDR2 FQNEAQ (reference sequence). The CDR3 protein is CSSSIWTALKGYGYTF. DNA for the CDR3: TGTTCCAGCAGCATCTGGACTGCTCTAAAAGGGTATGGCTACACCTTC.

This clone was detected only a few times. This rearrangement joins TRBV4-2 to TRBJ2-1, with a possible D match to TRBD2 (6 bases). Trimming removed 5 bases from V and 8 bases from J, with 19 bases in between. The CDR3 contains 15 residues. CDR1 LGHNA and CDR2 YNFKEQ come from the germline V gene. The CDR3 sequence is CASSSPRDRRDEQFF. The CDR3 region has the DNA TGTGCCAGCAGCTCACCCCGGGATAGGAGGGATGAGCAGTTCTTC.

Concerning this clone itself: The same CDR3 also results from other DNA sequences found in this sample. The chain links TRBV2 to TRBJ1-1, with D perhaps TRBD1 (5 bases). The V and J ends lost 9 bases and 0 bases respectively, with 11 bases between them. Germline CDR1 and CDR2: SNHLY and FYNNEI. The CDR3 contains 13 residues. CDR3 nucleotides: TGTGCCAGGGCAGGGTCCATGAACACTGAAGCTTTCTTT. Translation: CARAGSMNTEAFF.

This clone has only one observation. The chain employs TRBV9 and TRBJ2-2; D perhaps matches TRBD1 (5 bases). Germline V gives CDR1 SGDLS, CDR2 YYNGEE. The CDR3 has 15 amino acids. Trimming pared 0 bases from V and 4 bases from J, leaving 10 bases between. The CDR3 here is CASSVGTSSTGELFF. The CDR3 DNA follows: TGTGCCAGCAGCGTAGGGACATCCTCCACCGGGGAGCTGTTTTTT.

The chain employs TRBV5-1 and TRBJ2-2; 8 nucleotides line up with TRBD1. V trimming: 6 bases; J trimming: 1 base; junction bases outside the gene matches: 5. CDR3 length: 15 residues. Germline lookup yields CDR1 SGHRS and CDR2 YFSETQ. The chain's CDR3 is CASTFGTGNTGELFF. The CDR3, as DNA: TGCGCCAGCACCTTTGGGACAGGGAACACCGGGGAGCTGTTTTTT.

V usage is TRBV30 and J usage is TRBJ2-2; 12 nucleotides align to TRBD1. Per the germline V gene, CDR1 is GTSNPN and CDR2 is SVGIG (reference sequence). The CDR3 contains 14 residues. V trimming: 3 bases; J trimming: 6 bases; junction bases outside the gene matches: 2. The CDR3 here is CAWRRDRGPGELFF. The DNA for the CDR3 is TGTGCCTGGAGAAGGGACAGGGGGCCCGGGGAGCTGTTTTTT.

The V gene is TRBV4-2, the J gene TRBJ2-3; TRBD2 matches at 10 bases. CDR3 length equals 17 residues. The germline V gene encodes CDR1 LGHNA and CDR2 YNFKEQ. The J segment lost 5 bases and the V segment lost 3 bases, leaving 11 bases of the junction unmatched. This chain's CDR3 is CASSQALAGVGEDTQYF. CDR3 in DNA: TGTGCCAGCAGCCAGGCCCTAGCGGGAGTTGGGGAAGATACGCAGTATTTT.

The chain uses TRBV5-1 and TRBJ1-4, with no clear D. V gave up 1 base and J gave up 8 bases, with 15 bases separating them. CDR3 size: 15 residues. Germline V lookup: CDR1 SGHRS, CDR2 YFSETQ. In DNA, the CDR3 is TGCGCCAGCAGCTTGTCTAGTGAATCCGGGGAAAAACTGTTTTTT. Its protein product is CASSLSSESGEKLFF.

CDR3 bases: TGTGCCAGTAGTCCGGGACAGGGGGATGGCTACACCTTC. Its protein is CASSPGQGDGYTF. The chain links TRBV19 to TRBJ1-2; the match to TRBD1 covers 11 bases. CDR3 length equals 13 residues. Looked up from germline, CDR1 is LNHDA and CDR2 is SQIVND (reference sequence). J gave up 6 bases and V 5 bases, and 2 bases lay outside the gene matches.

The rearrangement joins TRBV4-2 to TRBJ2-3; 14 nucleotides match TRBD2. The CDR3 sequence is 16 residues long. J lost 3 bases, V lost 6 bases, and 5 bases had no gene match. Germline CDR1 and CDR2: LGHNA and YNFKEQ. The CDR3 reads CASSPGLAGGTDTQYF. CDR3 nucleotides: TGTGCCAGCAGTCCCGGACTAGCGGGAGGTACAGATACGCAGTATTTT.

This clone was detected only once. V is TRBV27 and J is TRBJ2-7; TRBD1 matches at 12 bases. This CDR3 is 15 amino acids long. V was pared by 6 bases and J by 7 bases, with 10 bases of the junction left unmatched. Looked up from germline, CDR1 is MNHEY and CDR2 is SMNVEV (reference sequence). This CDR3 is CASSPPGQGAREQYF. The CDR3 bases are TGTGCCAGCAGCCCTCCGGGACAGGGGGCGAGAGAGCAGTACTTC.

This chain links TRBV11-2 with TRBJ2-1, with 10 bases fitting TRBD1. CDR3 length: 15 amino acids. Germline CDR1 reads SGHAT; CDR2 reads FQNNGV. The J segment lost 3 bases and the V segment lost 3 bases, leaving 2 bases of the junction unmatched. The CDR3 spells CASSFGTGVYNEQFF. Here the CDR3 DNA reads TGTGCCAGCAGCTTTGGGACAGGGGTCTACAATGAGCAGTTCTTC.

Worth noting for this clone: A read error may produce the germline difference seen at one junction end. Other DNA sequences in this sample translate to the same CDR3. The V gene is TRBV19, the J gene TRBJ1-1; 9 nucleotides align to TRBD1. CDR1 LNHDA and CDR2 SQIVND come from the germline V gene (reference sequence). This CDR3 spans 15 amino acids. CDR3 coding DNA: TGCGCCAGTAGTATTGGGACAGGGATGAACACTGAAGCTTTCTTT. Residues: CASSIGTGMNTEAFF.

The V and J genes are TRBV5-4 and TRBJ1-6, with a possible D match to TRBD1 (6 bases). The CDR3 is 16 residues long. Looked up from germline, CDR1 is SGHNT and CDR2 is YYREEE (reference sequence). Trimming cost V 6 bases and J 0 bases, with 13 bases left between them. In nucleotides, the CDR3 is TGTGCCAGCACCCGGACAGAGAGCTCCTATAATTCACCCCTCCACTTT. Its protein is CASTRTESSYNSPLHF.

For the CDR3, the DNA is TGCGCCAGCAGCCCGACGCACCTGACTAGCGGGTCTAACGAGCAGTACTTC. Its translation is CASSPTHLTSGSNEQYF. This chain joins TRBV4-1 and TRBJ2-5, with TRBD2 identical over 10 bases. The J call may not be correct, given that the DNA end is closer to TRBJ2-7. The germline gives CDR1 MGHRA, CDR2 YSYEKL. The CDR3 length is 17 residues.

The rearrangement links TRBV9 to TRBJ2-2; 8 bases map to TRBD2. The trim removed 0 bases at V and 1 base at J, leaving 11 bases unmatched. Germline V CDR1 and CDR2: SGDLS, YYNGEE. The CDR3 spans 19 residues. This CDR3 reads CASSVGLSSGGQNTGELFF. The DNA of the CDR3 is TGTGCCAGCAGCGTAGGGTTGTCCAGCGGGGGCCAGAACACCGGGGAGCTGTTTTTT.

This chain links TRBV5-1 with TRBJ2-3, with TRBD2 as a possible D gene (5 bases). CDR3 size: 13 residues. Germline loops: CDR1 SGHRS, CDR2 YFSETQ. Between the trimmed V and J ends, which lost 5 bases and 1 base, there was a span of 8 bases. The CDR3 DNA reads TGCGCCAGCAGTTTCGGGGGCACAGATACGCAGTATTTT. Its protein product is CASSFGGTDTQYF. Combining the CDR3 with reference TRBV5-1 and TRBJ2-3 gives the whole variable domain KAGVTQTPRYLIKTRGQQVTLSCSPISGHRSVSWYQQTPGQGLQFLFEYFSETQRNKGNFPGRFSGRQFSNSRSEMNVSTLELGDSALYLCASSFGGTDTQYFGPGTRLTVL.

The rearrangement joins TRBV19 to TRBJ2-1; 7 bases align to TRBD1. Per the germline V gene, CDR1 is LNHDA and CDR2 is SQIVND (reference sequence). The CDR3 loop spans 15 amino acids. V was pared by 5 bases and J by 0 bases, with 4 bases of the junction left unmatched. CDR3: CASSLRDSSYNEQFF. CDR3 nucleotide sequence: TGTGCCAGTAGTCTCCGGGACAGCTCCTACAATGAGCAGTTCTTC.

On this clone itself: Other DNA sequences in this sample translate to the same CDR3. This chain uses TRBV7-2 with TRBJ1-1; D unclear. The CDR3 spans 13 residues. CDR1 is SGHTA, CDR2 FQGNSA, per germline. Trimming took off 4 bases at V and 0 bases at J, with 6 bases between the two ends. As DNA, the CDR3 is TGTGCCAGCAGCTCACAAGTGAACACTGAAGCTTTCTTT. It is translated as CASSSQVNTEAFF. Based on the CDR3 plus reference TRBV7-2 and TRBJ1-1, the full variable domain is GAGVSQSPSNKVTEKGKDVELRCDPISGHTALYWYRQSLGQGLEFLIYFQGNSAPDKSGLPSDRFSAERTGGSVSTLTIQRTQQEDSAVYLCASSSQVNTEAFFGQGTRLTVV.

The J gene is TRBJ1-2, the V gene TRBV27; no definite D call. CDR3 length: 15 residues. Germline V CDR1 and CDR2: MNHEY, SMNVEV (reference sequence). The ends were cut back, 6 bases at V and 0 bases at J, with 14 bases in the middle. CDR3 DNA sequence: TGTGCCAGCAGCTCACACGGAGAAGCTAACTATGGCTACACCTTC. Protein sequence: CASSSHGEANYGYTF.

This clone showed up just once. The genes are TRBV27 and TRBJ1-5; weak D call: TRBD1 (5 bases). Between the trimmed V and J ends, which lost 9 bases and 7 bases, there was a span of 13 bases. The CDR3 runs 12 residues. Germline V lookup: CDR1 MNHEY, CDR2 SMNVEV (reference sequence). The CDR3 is CASTTGGQPQHF. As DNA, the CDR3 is TGTGCCAGTACAACGGGGGGACAGCCCCAGCATTTT.

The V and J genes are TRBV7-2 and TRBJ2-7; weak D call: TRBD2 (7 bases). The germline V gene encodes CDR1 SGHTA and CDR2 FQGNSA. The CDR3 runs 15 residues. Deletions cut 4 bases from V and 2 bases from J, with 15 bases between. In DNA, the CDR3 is TGTGCCAGCAGCTCGGGGGGCACAGGACCCTACGAGCAGTACTTC. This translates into CASSSGGTGPYEQYF.

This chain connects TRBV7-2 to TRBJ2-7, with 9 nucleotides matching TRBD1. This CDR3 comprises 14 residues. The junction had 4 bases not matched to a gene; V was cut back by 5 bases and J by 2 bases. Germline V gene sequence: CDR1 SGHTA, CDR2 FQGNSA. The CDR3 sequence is CASSRDRVTYEQYF. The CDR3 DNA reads TGTGCCAGCAGCCGGGACAGGGTAACCTACGAGCAGTACTTC.

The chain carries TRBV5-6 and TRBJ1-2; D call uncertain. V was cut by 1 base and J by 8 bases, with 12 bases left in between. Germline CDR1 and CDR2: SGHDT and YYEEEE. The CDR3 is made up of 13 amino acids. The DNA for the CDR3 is TGTGCCAGCAGCTTGACGGACGCGGGAGGCTACACCTTC. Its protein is CASSLTDAGGYTF.

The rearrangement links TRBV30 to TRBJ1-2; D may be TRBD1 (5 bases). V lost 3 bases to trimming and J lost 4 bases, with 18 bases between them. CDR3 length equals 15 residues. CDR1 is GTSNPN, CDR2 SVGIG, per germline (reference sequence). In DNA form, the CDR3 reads TGTGCCTGGAGCCTTTCCAGGGCTTGGGGCTATGGCTACACCTTC. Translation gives CAWSLSRAWGYGYTF.

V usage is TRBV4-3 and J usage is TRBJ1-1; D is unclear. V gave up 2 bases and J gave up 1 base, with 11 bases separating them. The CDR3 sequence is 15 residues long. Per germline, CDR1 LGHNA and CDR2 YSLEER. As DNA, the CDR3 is TGCGCCAGCAGCCAAATCAGTACCCAGAACACTGAAGCTTTCTTT. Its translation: CASSQISTQNTEAFF.